These T cell receptor beta chains were read from a single sample in a study of control samples from healthy donors and cancer patients. Data came from immunoSEQ multiplex PCR; TCRdb stores just in-frame clones and leaves some out. This sample's clone table lists about 200,000 clones. Material: blood. The receptors derive from a woman aged 25 to 39 in good health. Each CDR3 is given with its conserved first and last residue. A D gene is named only where the DNA matches it firmly.

J | V | D | CDR3 | DNA
TRBJ2-7 | TRBV4-1 | . | CASSQVTVHEQYF | TGCGCCAGCAGCCAAGTAACAGTCCACGAGCAGTACTTC
TRBJ2-7 | TRBV3-1/TRBV3-2 | TRBD1 | CASSTGDLSEQYF | TGTGCCAGCAGTACAGGGGATCTTAGCGAGCAGTACTTC
TRBJ1-4 | TRBV28 | . | CASSPTGREKLFF | TGTGCCAGCAGTCCAACAGGGAGGGAAAAACTGTTTTTT
TRBJ2-7 | TRBV5-4 | . | CASSLGLDEQYF | TGTGCCAGCAGCTTGGGGCTTGACGAGCAGTACTTC
TRBJ2-3 | TRBV20-1 | . | CSASIRDTQYF | TGCAGTGCTAGTATCCGGGATACGCAGTATTTT
TRBJ2-3 | TRBV2 | TRBD1 | CASSPGTGGTDTQYF | TGTGCCAGCAGCCCCGGGACAGGGGGCACAGATACGCAGTATTTT
TRBJ1-2 | TRBV4-3 | . | CASSQGLGQGTSYGYTF | TGCGCCAGCAGCCAAGGTCTCGGTCAGGGAACATCCTATGGCTACACCTTC
TRBJ2-1 | TRBV27 | . | CASSLFPYNEQFF | TGTGCCAGCAGTTTATTTCCCTACAATGAGCAGTTCTTC
TRBJ2-1 | TRBV6-2/TRBV6-3 | . | CASSLFTEQFF | TGTGCCAGCAGTTTGTTTACTGAGCAGTTCTTC
TRBJ1-6 | TRBV5-4 | . | CASSAGVGNSPLHF | TGTGCCAGCAGCGCAGGGGTTGGAAATTCACCCCTCCACTTT
TRBJ2-1 | TRBV5-1 | . | CASSLGNEQFF | TGCGCCAGCAGCTTGGGTAATGAGCAGTTCTTC
TRBJ1-1 | TRBV4-2 | . | CASSRMPSGGLNTEAFF | TGTGCCAGCAGCCGGATGCCGAGTGGAGGCTTGAACACTGAAGCTTTCTTT
TRBJ1-1 | TRBV2 | . | CASSTGRGTEAFF | TGTGCCAGCAGCACAGGGAGAGGAACTGAAGCTTTCTTT
TRBJ2-1 | TRBV4-1 | . | CASSQDIGTPYNEQFF | TGCGCCAGCAGCCAAGATATCGGGACCCCTTACAATGAGCAGTTCTTC
TRBJ1-1 | TRBV15 | TRBD1 | CATSRGTGMNTEAFF | TGTGCCACCAGCAGGGGGACAGGGATGAACACTGAAGCTTTCTTT
TRBJ1-4 | TRBV7-2 | TRBD1 | CASSLGTGREKLFF | TGTGCCAGCAGCCTAGGGACAGGTCGCGAAAAACTGTTTTTT
TRBJ1-3 | TRBV6-5 | . | CASEGLSGNTIYF | TGTGCCAGCGAAGGTCTCTCTGGAAACACCATATATTTT
TRBJ1-2 | TRBV6-6 | . | CASSDSSRDGYTF | TGTGCCAGCAGTGACTCATCCCGGGACGGCTACACCTTC
TRBJ2-7 | TRBV23-1 | . | CASERWNEQYF | TGCGCCAGCGAGAGGTGGAACGAGCAGTACTTC